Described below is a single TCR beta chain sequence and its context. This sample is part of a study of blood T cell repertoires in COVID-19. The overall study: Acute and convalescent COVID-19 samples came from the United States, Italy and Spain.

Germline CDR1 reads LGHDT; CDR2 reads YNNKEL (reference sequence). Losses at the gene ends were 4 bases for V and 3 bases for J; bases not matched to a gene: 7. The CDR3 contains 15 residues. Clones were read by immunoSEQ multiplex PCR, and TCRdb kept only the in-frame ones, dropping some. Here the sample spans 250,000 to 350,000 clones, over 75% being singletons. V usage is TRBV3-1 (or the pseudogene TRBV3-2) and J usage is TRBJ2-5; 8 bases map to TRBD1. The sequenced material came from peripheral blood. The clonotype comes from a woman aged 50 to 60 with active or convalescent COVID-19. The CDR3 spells CASSRGTGTKETQYF. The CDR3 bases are TGTGCCAGCAGCCGGGGGACAGGAACGAAAGAGACCCAGTACTTC.